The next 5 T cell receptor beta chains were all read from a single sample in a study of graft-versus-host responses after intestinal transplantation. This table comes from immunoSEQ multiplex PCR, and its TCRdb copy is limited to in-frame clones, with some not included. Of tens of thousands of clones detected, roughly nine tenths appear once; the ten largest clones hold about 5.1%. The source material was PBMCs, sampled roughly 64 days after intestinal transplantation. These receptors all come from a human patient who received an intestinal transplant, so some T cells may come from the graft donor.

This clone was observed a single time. In nucleotides, the CDR3 is TGTGCCAGCAGCTTGACGGACGGTCTTCGCTACGAGCAGTACTTC. Encoded protein: CASSLTDGLRYEQYF. The genes are TRBV7-6 and TRBJ2-7; D is unclear. The germline V gene has CDR1 SGHVS and CDR2 FNYEAQ. V gave up 3 bases and J gave up 3 bases, with 15 bases separating them. This CDR3 is built from 15 residues.

The CDR3 DNA follows: TGCGCCAGCAGCCAAGACACAGGCTTTACAACCGGGGAGCTGTTTTTT. It encodes CASSQDTGFTTGELFF. This chain joins TRBV4-3 and TRBJ2-2; tentative D call: TRBD1 (5 bases). This CDR3 is 16 amino acids long. Trimming took off 0 bases at V and 5 bases at J, with 13 bases between the two ends. CDR1 and CDR2 from the germline V gene are LGHNA and YSLEER.

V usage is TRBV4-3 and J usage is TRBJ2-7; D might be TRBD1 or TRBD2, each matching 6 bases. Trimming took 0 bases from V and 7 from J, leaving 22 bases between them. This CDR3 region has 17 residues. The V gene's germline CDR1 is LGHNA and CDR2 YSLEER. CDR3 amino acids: CASSQDRGLGPPVEQYF. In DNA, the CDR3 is TGCGCCAGCAGCCAAGATCGGGGGCTCGGGCCACCGGTAGAGCAGTACTTC.

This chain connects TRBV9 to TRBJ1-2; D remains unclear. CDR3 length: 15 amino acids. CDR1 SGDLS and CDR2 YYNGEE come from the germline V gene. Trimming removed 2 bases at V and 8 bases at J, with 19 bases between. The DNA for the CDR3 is TGTGCCAGCAGCGTCGATGTCTTCTCTAAAGAAGGCTACACCTTC. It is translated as CASSVDVFSKEGYTF.

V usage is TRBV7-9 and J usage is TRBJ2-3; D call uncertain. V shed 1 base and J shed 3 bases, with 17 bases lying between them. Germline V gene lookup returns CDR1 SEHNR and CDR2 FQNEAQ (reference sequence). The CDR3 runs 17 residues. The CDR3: CASSLGTRGPRTDTQYF. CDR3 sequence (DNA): TGTGCCAGCAGCTTAGGTACACGTGGGCCTCGGACAGATACGCAGTATTTT.